This TCR beta chain was sequenced during a study of blood T cell repertoires in COVID-19. The age range of participants was about 18 to 100 years, with residence in approximately 25 US areas. Trimming removed 5 bases from V and 0 bases from J; junction bases left unmatched: 7. Germline-derived CDR1 and CDR2 are SGHTA and FQGTGA. CDR3 size: 15 residues. The method was immunoSEQ multiplex PCR; TCRdb's version includes in-frame clones alone and lacks a portion of them. The sample yields roughly 360,000 clones, approximately 88% seen once. The receptor's source is a young woman with acute COVID-19. The specimen sequenced was PBMCs or T cells enriched from blood (not recorded which). The gene calls are TRBV7-3 and TRBJ2-7, with 7 positions matching TRBD2. The CDR3 nucleotides read TGTGCCAGCAGCCCCGTGGGGGGGATCTCCTACGAGCAGTACTTC. Amino acid sequence: CASSPVGGISYEQYF.